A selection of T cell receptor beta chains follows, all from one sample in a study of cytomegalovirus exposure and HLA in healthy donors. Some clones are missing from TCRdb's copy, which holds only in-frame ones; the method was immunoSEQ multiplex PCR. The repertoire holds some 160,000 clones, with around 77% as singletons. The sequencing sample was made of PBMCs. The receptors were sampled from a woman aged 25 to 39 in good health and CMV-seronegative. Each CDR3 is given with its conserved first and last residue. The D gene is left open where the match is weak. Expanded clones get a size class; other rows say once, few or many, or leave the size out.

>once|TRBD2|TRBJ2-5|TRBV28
TGTGCCAGCAGTTTAGGTCCTAGCGGCCGGTACCAAGAGACCCAGTACTTC
CASSLGPSGRYQETQYF
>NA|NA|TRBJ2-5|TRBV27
TGTGCCAGCAGTTTCGGGATGGGCTACCAAGAGACCCAGTACTTC
CASSFGMGYQETQYF
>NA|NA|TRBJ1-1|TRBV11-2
TGTGCCAGCAGCTTAATTGTAACGAGGGTGACGGCTGAAGCTTTCTTT
CASSLIVTRVTAEAFF
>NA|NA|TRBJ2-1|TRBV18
TGTGCCAGCTCACCACCGGTCGGAGGATTACTCAGTGTGGCGTGGGCAGAGACCTACAATGAGCAGTTCTTC
CASSPPVGGLLSVAWAETYNEQFF
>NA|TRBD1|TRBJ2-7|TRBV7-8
TGTGCCAGCAGCTTTAGGCGGACAGGGACCTACGAGCAGTACTTC
CASSFRRTGTYEQYF
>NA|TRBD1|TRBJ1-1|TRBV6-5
TGTGCCAGCAGGGACAGGGGGCTTACTGAAGCTTTCTTT
CASRDRGLTEAFF
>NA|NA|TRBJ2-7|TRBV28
TGTGCCAGCAGTTTTGGCAGGGGTGGTCGCGAGCAGTACTTC
CASSFGRGGREQYF
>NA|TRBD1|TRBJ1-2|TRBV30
TGTGCCTGGGCTAACAGGGGTGGCTACACCTTC
CAWANRGGYTF
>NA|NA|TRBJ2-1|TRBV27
TGTGCCAGCAAAAGGCCGGGACATACCTACAATGAGCAGTTCTTC
CASKRPGHTYNEQFF
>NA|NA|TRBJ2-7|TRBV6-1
TGTGCCAGCAGTGAAAATTTCGGCGGGAACTACGAGCAGTACTTC
CASSENFGGNYEQYF
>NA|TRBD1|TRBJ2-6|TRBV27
TGTGCCAGCAGTTCCGTCCGGGACAGGCGCGTCCTGACTTTC
CASSSVRDRRVLTF
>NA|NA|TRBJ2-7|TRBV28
TGTGCCAGCAGCCGCAGGCGCGAGCAGTACTTC
CASSRRREQYF
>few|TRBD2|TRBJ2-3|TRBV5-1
TGCGCCAGCAGCTTGGCCTCTAGCGGAACCACAGATACGCAGTATTTT
CASSLASSGTTDTQYF
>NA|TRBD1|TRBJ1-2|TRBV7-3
TGTGCCAGCAGCCAACAGGCGACAGGGCCCTATGGCTACACCTTC
CASSQQATGPYGYTF
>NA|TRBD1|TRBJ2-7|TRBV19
TGTGCCAGTAGCTTCGGGACAGGGAACTACGAGCAGTACTTC
CASSFGTGNYEQYF